Listed here are 18 T cell receptor beta chains from one sample, sequenced in a study of blood T cells in healthy people across ages. Sample-barcoded 5' priming and a J-beta primer mix drove a second PCR of about 6 to 12 cycles. TCRdb re-analysed the 5' RACE reads in MiXCR, keeping a single row per CDR3 protein. This table has roughly 1.7 million distinct CDR3 sequences, about 35% appearing once. Sequenced sample: blood. These receptors were collected from a woman aged 30 to 39 in good health.

In this sample, this clonotype turned up many times. The rearrangement joins TRBV10-3 to TRBJ2-5, with TRBD2 matching 11 bases. V was clipped by 3 bases and J by 3 bases; unmatched bases: 6. Germline CDR1 ENHRY, CDR2 SYGVKD. This CDR3 has 16 residues. This CDR3 is CAISDGTSGLKETQYF. CDR3 DNA: TGTGCCATCAGTGACGGGACTAGCGGACTTAAAGAGACCCAGTACTTC.

The J gene is TRBJ2-4, the V gene TRBV12-3 or TRBV12-4; 8 bases align to TRBD2. The CDR3 is 15 amino acids. The V gene end was trimmed by 8 bases and the J gene end by 13 bases; junction bases not matched to a gene: 19. CDR3 sequence reads: CASVSGGTLYNEQYF. DNA of the CDR3: TGTGCCAGCGTCAGCGGGGGAACTCTATACAATGAGCAGTACTTC.

V is TRBV7-9 and J is TRBJ2-1, with 10 positions matching TRBD2. The CDR3 sequence is 17 residues long. Looked up from germline, CDR1 is SEHNR and CDR2 is FQNEAQ (reference sequence). J gave up 1 base and V 5 bases, and 8 bases lay outside the gene matches. CDR3 sequence (DNA): TGTGCCAGCAGCCCCCGGGGTAGCGGGAGGTCCTACAATGAGCAGTTCTTC. Residues: CASSPRGSGRSYNEQFF.

The chain employs TRBV12-3 or TRBV12-4 and TRBJ2-2; the match to TRBD1 covers 7 bases. Trimming took 0 bases from V and 4 from J; bases not matched to a gene: 5. The CDR3 sequence is 16 residues long. CDR3 amino acids: CASSLAATGPTGELFF. CDR3 nucleotides: TGTGCCAGCAGTTTAGCCGCGACAGGGCCCACCGGGGAGCTGTTTTTT.

This chain joins TRBV20-1 and TRBJ2-3; 11 bases line up with TRBD2. Germline CDR1 and CDR2: DFQATT and SNEGSKA (reference sequence). Trimming removed 2 bases from V and 8 bases from J; junction bases left unmatched: 18. The length of the CDR3 is 18 residues. The CDR3 is CSARQASGGRYYVGTQYF. CDR3 bases: TGCAGTGCTAGACAGGCTAGCGGGGGGCGGTATTATGTCGGTACGCAGTATTTT.

This chain connects TRBV10-3 to TRBJ1-5, with 7 bases that match TRBD1. Losses at the gene ends were 10 bases for V and 3 bases for J; bases not matched to a gene: 9. The CDR3 has 14 residues. Germline values: CDR1 ENHRY, CDR2 SYGVKD. For the CDR3, the DNA is TGTGCCACTAATGGACAGGCTGCCAATCAGCCCCAGCATTTT. This codes for CATNGQAANQPQHF.

Turning to this clonotype: One end of the junction does not line up with germline, which may come from a read error. The chain has TRBV7-8 and TRBJ2-5; D perhaps matches TRBD2 (5 bases). This CDR3 has 13 residues. Germline CDR1 SGHVS, CDR2 FQNEAQ. In DNA, the CDR3 is TGTGCCAACAGCTTATCTAGCTGGCAGACCCAGTACTTC. Encoded protein: CANSLSSWQTQYF.

The chain joins TRBV28 to TRBJ2-5; 7 bases agree with TRBD1. The trim removed 2 bases at V and 3 bases at J, leaving 6 bases unmatched. Germline assignment: CDR1 MDHEN and CDR2 SYDVKM. The CDR3 loop spans 15 amino acids. This chain's CDR3 is CASSLLRTGKETQYF. Written as DNA, the CDR3 is TGTGCCAGCAGTTTACTCCGGACAGGAAAAGAGACCCAGTACTTC.

The V gene is TRBV28, the J gene TRBJ1-5, with 7 nucleotides matching TRBD1. Germline trimming cut 6 bases from V and 3 bases from J; bases unmatched to any gene: 11. CDR3 size: 16 residues. Germline V gene data show CDR1 as MDHEN and CDR2 as SYDVKM. CDR3 in amino acids: CASSPDREGINQPQHF. The CDR3 DNA reads TGTGCCAGCAGCCCTGACAGGGAGGGCATCAATCAGCCCCAGCATTTT.

The CDR3 spells CASSSRLRSYEQYF. The DNA for the CDR3 is TGTGCCAGCAGTAGCCGTTTAAGATCCTACGAGCAGTACTTC. J is TRBJ2-7 and V is TRBV7-6; D is undetermined. The germline CDR1 and CDR2 sequences are SGHVS and FNYEAQ. The V end was cut by 6 bases, the J end by 1 base, with 13 bases between. CDR3 length: 14 amino acids.

This clonotype was detected only a few times. The chain carries TRBV7-6 and TRBJ2-1; the D gene is possibly TRBD2 (7 bases). Looked up from germline, CDR1 is SGHVS and CDR2 is FNYEAQ. V lost 5 bases and J lost 3, with 14 bases in between. This CDR3 is 15 amino acids long. CDR3 bases: TGTGCCAGCAGCAAAGAGGGGGGGCTCTACAATGAGCAGTTCTTC. This translates into CASSKEGGLYNEQFF.

This clonotype was observed a handful of times. The V and J genes are TRBV4-1 and TRBJ1-1, with D possibly being TRBD1 (5 bases). Between the trimmed V and J ends, which lost 2 bases and 4 bases, there was a span of 14 bases. Germline CDR1 is MGHRA and CDR2 is YSYEKL. There are 15 residues in the CDR3. CDR3 protein: CASSQTTGRGTEAFF. The CDR3 region has the DNA TGCGCCAGCAGCCAAACCACGGGTAGGGGCACTGAAGCTTTCTTT.

This clonotype turned up a few times. V and J are TRBV3-1 and TRBJ2-3; D might be TRBD2 (6 bases). The V gene lost 2 bases and the J gene lost 10 bases, with 13 bases spanning the gap. CDR1 is LGHDT and CDR2 is YNNKEL in the germline V gene (reference sequence). The CDR3 runs 13 residues. As DNA, the CDR3 is TGTGCCAGCAGCCAACCGACGGAGGGTGCGCAGTATTTT. Residues: CASSQPTEGAQYF.

The chain couples TRBV13 to TRBJ2-7; weak D call: TRBD1 (5 bases). The CDR3 spans 15 residues. CDR1 PRHDT and CDR2 FYEKMQ come from the germline V gene (reference sequence). Trimming removed 5 bases from V and 4 bases from J, with 18 bases in between. The CDR3 protein is CASSPPAGPGYEQYF. The CDR3 DNA reads as TGTGCCAGCAGCCCGCCGGCAGGGCCCGGGTACGAGCAGTACTTC.

This clonotype was counted once. The J gene is TRBJ2-5, the V gene TRBV12-3 or TRBV12-4; D ambiguous. The ends were cut back, 6 bases at V and 11 bases at J, with 19 bases in the middle. This CDR3 region has 13 residues. CDR3 bases: TGTGCCAGCAGAGAAGGGTACGACAATGAGCAGTACTTC. It translates to CASREGYDNEQYF.

The table lists this clonotype with a few counts. This chain joins TRBV20-1 and TRBJ1-1; D gene uncertain. The CDR3 has 16 amino acids. The germline V gene encodes CDR1 DFQATT and CDR2 SNEGSKA (reference sequence). Trimming left V 0 bases short and J 0 bases short, with 14 bases between. The CDR3 DNA follows: TGCAGTGCTAGAGATTTTATGGGAGGGTTGAACACTGAAGCTTTCTTT. Amino acids: CSARDFMGGLNTEAFF.

This clonotype showed up just a few times. V usage is TRBV9 and J usage is TRBJ1-2; D is unresolved. In germline, CDR1 is SGDLS, CDR2 YYNGEE. The CDR3 extends over 13 amino acids. V lost 0 bases and J lost 1, with 4 bases in between. The CDR3 DNA reads TGTGCCAGCAGCGTAGCGTTTAACTATGGCTACACCTTC. Translated, it gives CASSVAFNYGYTF.

The chain recombines TRBV7-8 with TRBJ1-3, with TRBD1 as a possible D gene (5 bases). V was shortened by 5 bases and J by 4 bases, with 18 bases between the two germline ends. The CDR3 is made up of 16 amino acids. The germline V gene has CDR1 SGHVS and CDR2 FQNEAQ. CDR3 in DNA: TGTGCCAGCAGCGGCCTCACGGGGCGTAAGGGAAACACCATATATTTT. It is translated as CASSGLTGRKGNTIYF.